The next 30 T cell receptor beta chains were all read from a single sample in a study of beta chain features in type 1 diabetes. Expressed TCRB transcripts were sequenced because the entire RNA isolate underwent reverse transcription. TCRdb's copy holds only in-frame clones and misses some; the assay was immunoSEQ multiplex PCR. In the table there are around 340,000 clones, roughly 8.8% of which are singletons. The study, taken as a whole, reports: Among patients with Type 1 diabetes, TCRB CDR3s were moderately but significantly shorter in every one of the four CD4+ subsets.

Antigens of these TCRs are unknown. Input material: central memory CD4+ T cells from blood. The receptors here all came from a man younger than 45 with type 1 diabetes.

For the CDR3, the DNA is TGCGCCAGCAGCCTGAGGGGTCAGGGCGCCTCTGGGGCCAACGTCCTGACTTTC. As protein: CASSLRGQGASGANVLTF. The chain joins TRBV5-1 to TRBJ2-6; D may be TRBD1 or TRBD2 (5 bases each). From germline, CDR1 is SGHRS and CDR2 YFSETQ. The CDR3 covers 18 residues. V lost 4 bases, J lost 0 bases, and 17 bases lay in between.

In this sample, this clone turned up a few times. J is TRBJ1-6 and V is TRBV4-3; 7 bases agree with TRBD1. Germline CDR1 LGHNA, CDR2 YSLEER. V lost 3 bases and J lost 3; bases outside the gene matches: 5. This CDR3 is built from 16 residues. The CDR3, as DNA: TGCGCCAGCAGCCATTCGGGACAGCACTATAATTCACCCCTCCACTTT. This sequence encodes CASSHSGQHYNSPLHF.

As DNA, the CDR3 is TGTGCCAGCAGCTTAAACTGGGCGGCCTCATACAATGAGCAGTTCTTC. Its protein is CASSLNWAASYNEQFF. This chain uses TRBV7-6 with TRBJ2-1; no definite D call. Trimming took 2 bases from V and 4 from J, leaving 15 bases between them. The CDR3 loop spans 16 amino acids. Germline V gene sequence: CDR1 SGHVS, CDR2 FNYEAQ. The complete variable domain, with remaining parts taken from reference TRBV7-6 and TRBJ2-1, reads GAGVSQSPRYKVTKRGQDVALRCDPISGHVSLYWYRQALGQGPEFLTYFNYEAQQDKSGLPNDRFSAERPEGSISTLTIQRTEQRDSAMYRCASSLNWAASYNEQFFGPGTRLTVL.

In its sample, this clone was seen a few times. The CDR3 loop reads CASSPWGEPGQPQHF. CDR3 bases: TGTGCCAGCAGCCCTTGGGGGGAGCCGGGCCAGCCCCAGCATTTT. V gene TRBV5-8 combines with J gene TRBJ1-5; maybe TRBD1 (5 bases). From germline, CDR1 is SGHTS and CDR2 YDEGEE. The germline V and J ends were trimmed by 4 bases and 7 bases, with 18 bases remaining between them. This CDR3 contains 15 residues.

In its sample, this clone was seen a few times. The chain is built from TRBV28 and TRBJ1-5, with TRBD1 identical over 8 bases. The CDR3 is 14 residues long. CDR1 MDHEN and CDR2 SYDVKM come from the germline V gene. The V gene end was trimmed by 4 bases and the J gene end by 2 bases; junction bases not matched to a gene: 1. As DNA, the CDR3 is TGTGCCAGCAGTTGGGGACAGGGCAATCAGCCCCAGCATTTT. Translated, it gives CASSWGQGNQPQHF.

This clone was picked up a small number of times. The chain couples TRBV6-6 to TRBJ1-2, with TRBD1 matching over 7 bases. The CDR3 has 16 residues. The germline V gene has CDR1 MNHNY and CDR2 SVGAGI (reference sequence). V dropped 0 bases and J dropped 5; count of bases not matched to a gene: 9. CDR3 coding DNA: TGTGCCAGCAGTTACTCGGGGACAGCCTCCAATTATGGCTACACCTTC. Amino acid sequence: CASSYSGTASNYGYTF.

Concerning this clone: Possible read error: a much larger clone is one base away. Other DNA sequences from this sample encode an identical CDR3 as well. V gene TRBV30 combines with J gene TRBJ2-6, with 7 bases that match TRBD1. After removal of 1 base from V and 4 bases from J, the junction contained 10 bases not matched to a gene. The length of the CDR3 is 17 residues. In germline, CDR1 is GTSNPN, CDR2 SVGIG (reference sequence). The CDR3 region has the DNA TGTGCCTGGAGTGGCCGGACAGGATGGGCGGGGGCCAACGTCCTGACTTTC. It yields the protein CAWSGRTGWAGANVLTF.

This rearrangement joins TRBV15 to TRBJ2-7; unclear D gene. Trimming removed 7 bases at V and 2 bases at J, with 18 bases between. The CDR3 is 15 residues long. Per the germline V gene, CDR1 is LNHNV and CDR2 is YYDKDF (reference sequence). The CDR3 is CATTFPETSPYEQYF. The CDR3 DNA sequence: TGTGCCACCACTTTCCCCGAGACTTCCCCCTACGAGCAGTACTTC.

This clone was recorded a few times. CDR3 DNA: TGTGCCACCGAGGGGCAGGGGGCTACAGATACGCAGTATTTT. This codes for CATEGQGATDTQYF. V is TRBV10-3 and J is TRBJ2-3; 8 positions agree with TRBD1. V was clipped by 10 bases and J by 3 bases; unmatched bases: 9. This CDR3 has 14 residues. Germline lookup yields CDR1 ENHRY and CDR2 SYGVKD.

This chain joins TRBV7-2 and TRBJ1-2; no definite D call. This CDR3 has 14 amino acids. V shed 0 bases and J shed 8 bases, with 13 bases lying between them. Germline CDR1 SGHTA, CDR2 FQGNSA. CDR3: CASSLALAEDGYTF. The CDR3 DNA is TGTGCCAGCAGCTTAGCCCTTGCGGAGGACGGCTACACCTTC.

In this sample, this clone turned up many times. The V gene is TRBV14, the J gene TRBJ2-1; D is possibly TRBD1 (7 bases). Trimming took 5 bases from V and 10 from J, leaving 15 bases between them. Germline loops: CDR1 SGHDN, CDR2 FVKESK. This CDR3 has 13 residues. CDR3 protein: CASSTNSGGEQFF. CDR3 DNA: TGTGCCAGCAGCACCAATTCAGGGGGGGAGCAGTTCTTC.

The sample holds a few counts of this clone. The J gene is TRBJ2-7, the V gene TRBV7-2, with TRBD2 matching over 9 bases. J was trimmed by 1 base and V by 5 bases; bases with no gene match: 6. Germline CDR1 is SGHTA and CDR2 is FQGNSA. The CDR3 is made up of 15 amino acids. CDR3 DNA sequence: TGTGCCAGCAGCGTCAGCGGGGGGCGGTCCTACGAGCAGTACTTC. Protein sequence: CASSVSGGRSYEQYF.

The chain recombines TRBV2 with TRBJ2-3; D is undetermined. This CDR3 comprises 13 residues. The germline V gene encodes CDR1 SNHLY and CDR2 FYNNEI. Trimming removed 3 bases from V and 4 bases from J, with 8 bases in between. In nucleotides, the CDR3 is TGTGCCAGCAGTGAGGAGTTTTCAGATACGCAGTATTTT. It translates to CASSEEFSDTQYF.

The rearrangement joins TRBV7-2 to TRBJ2-1; D is tentatively TRBD1 or TRBD2 (5 bases each). V lost 7 bases and J 5 bases, leaving 15 bases between the germline ends. CDR3 size: 14 residues. The V gene's germline CDR1 is SGHTA and CDR2 FQGNSA. CDR3 sequence reads: CASTTGSGHNEQFF. The DNA of the CDR3 is TGTGCCAGCACTACCGGGTCGGGGCACAATGAGCAGTTCTTC.

Written as DNA, the CDR3 is TGTGCCAGCAGCTTAGCGCCGGGGGCGAATCAGCCCCAGCATTTT. It specifies CASSLAPGANQPQHF. The chain carries TRBV7-2 and TRBJ1-5; TRBD1 is a possible D gene (6 bases). This CDR3 comprises 15 residues. Trimming stripped 0 bases from V and 4 bases from J, with 10 bases between. Germline V gene sequence: CDR1 SGHTA, CDR2 FQGNSA.

This clone turned up a few times. The chain uses TRBV25-1 and TRBJ1-2, with TRBD1 as a possible D gene (6 bases). Trimming left V 10 bases short and J 7 bases short, with 16 bases between. Germline loops: CDR1 MGHDK, CDR2 SYGVNS. The CDR3 runs to 12 residues. CDR3 bases: TGTGCCACCCGACAGGAAGTATTTGGCTACACCTTC. It encodes CATRQEVFGYTF.

The chain uses TRBV9 and TRBJ2-7; D call uncertain. The germline CDR1 and CDR2 sequences are SGDLS and YYNGEE. V lost 2 bases, J lost 0 bases, and 3 bases lay in between. This CDR3 has 12 amino acids. This CDR3 reads CASSVRSYEQYF. CDR3 DNA sequence: TGTGCCAGCAGCGTCCGCTCCTACGAGCAGTACTTC.

The chain employs TRBV9 and TRBJ1-6, with 10 bases aligning to TRBD1. Germline loops: CDR1 SGDLS, CDR2 YYNGEE. V was pared by 4 bases and J by 5 bases, with 3 bases of the junction left unmatched. CDR3 size: 15 residues. In DNA form, the CDR3 reads TGTGCCAGCAGCCAGGGACAGGGGCATAATTCACCCCTCCACTTT. It specifies CASSQGQGHNSPLHF.

The chain recombines TRBV7-6 with TRBJ2-3; 7 positions agree with TRBD2. The CDR3 sequence is 16 residues long. Unmatched junction bases numbered 8, after V lost 3 bases and J lost 2 bases. CDR1 and CDR2 from the germline V gene are SGHVS and FNYEAQ. This CDR3 is CASSFGGGTYTDTQYF. In nucleotides, the CDR3 is TGTGCCAGCAGCTTTGGCGGGGGAACTTACACAGATACGCAGTATTTT.

The chain couples TRBV7-6 to TRBJ1-5; D unclear. Germline V CDR1 and CDR2: SGHVS, FNYEAQ. V lost 1 base and J 4 bases, leaving 11 bases between the germline ends. This CDR3 is 15 amino acids long. Written as DNA, the CDR3 is TGTGCCAGCAGCTTAGTTGCGGACCGGAATCAGCCCCAGCATTTT. Residues: CASSLVADRNQPQHF.

V is TRBV15 and J is TRBJ2-5, with D tentatively TRBD2 (6 bases). The germline V gene encodes CDR1 LNHNV and CDR2 YYDKDF (reference sequence). V was clipped by 0 bases and J by 5 bases, with 16 bases between them. The CDR3 is 16 amino acids. CDR3 bases: TGTGCCACCAGCAGAGATAAGGGCGGGGCGGGGGAGACCCAGTACTTC. As protein: CATSRDKGGAGETQYF.

This clone was recorded a few times. The chain couples TRBV20-1 to TRBJ2-3; D gene ambiguous. There are 11 residues in the CDR3. V lost 3 bases and J lost 5, with 6 bases in between. CDR1 is DFQATT, CDR2 SNEGSKA, per germline (reference sequence). In DNA form, the CDR3 reads TGCAGTGCTAGGCCCCTAGATACGCAGTATTTT. Encoded protein: CSARPLDTQYF.

In its sample, this clone was seen a few times. This chain joins TRBV18 and TRBJ2-1; TRBD2 aligns across 11 bases. Germline CDR1 reads KGHSH; CDR2 reads LQKENI. V lost 2 bases, J lost 6 bases, and 3 bases stayed unmatched. The CDR3 is 15 amino acids. CDR3 nucleotides: TGTGCCAGCTCACCAAGACTAGCGGGATCCAATGAGCAGTTCTTC. This gives the protein CASSPRLAGSNEQFF.

The CDR3 nucleotides read TGTGCCAGCAGCCGGGTCCAGGACGGGGAGCTGTTTTTT. Translating it yields CASSRVQDGELFF. V is TRBV7-7 and J is TRBJ2-2; D unclear. V lost 5 bases, J lost 7 bases, and 11 bases lay in between. CDR1 and CDR2 (germline): SSHAT, FNYEAQ (reference sequence). The CDR3 is 13 residues long.

CDR3 in DNA: TGTGCCAGCAGCCAAGAACAGGTCACAGATACGCAGTATTTT. Encoded protein: CASSQEQVTDTQYF. The rearrangement links TRBV4-2 to TRBJ2-3, with D possibly being TRBD1 (5 bases). V gave up 0 bases and J gave up 2 bases, with 6 bases separating them. CDR1 and CDR2 (germline): LGHNA, YNFKEQ. The CDR3 totals 14 residues.

This clone has just a few counts. Its ends do not fully match the called genes, so a read error is possible. The chain links TRBV7-9 to TRBJ2-6; TRBD1 matches 7 bases. Germline V gene lookup returns CDR1 SEHNR and CDR2 FQNEAQ (reference sequence). The CDR3 covers 15 residues. The CDR3 is CASSQGQAGANVLTF. The CDR3, as DNA: TGCGCCAGCAGCCAAGGACAGGCTGGGGCCAACGTCCTGACTTTC.

The CDR3 DNA sequence: TGCGCCAGCAGCCAGTCCCAGAACACCGGGGAGCTGTTTTTT. Translation gives CASSQSQNTGELFF. The chain employs TRBV4-3 and TRBJ2-2; D uncertain. Germline loops: CDR1 LGHNA, CDR2 YSLEER. CDR3 length: 14 amino acids. Trimming removed 3 bases at V and 1 base at J, with 6 bases between.

This clone appeared a few times. The chain employs TRBV7-2 and TRBJ2-3; 7 bases match TRBD1. With 4 bases clipped from V and 5 bases from J, the junction kept 3 bases outside the gene matches. The CDR3 is 13 residues long. CDR1 is SGHTA and CDR2 is FQGNSA in the germline V gene. The CDR3 DNA sequence: TGTGCCAGCAGCTCCCAGGGGGTAGATACGCAGTATTTT. Encoded protein: CASSSQGVDTQYF.

This clone came up a few times. The chain couples TRBV18 to TRBJ2-5, with D unresolved. The CDR3 spans 14 residues. Trimming took 4 bases from V and 1 from J, leaving 10 bases between them. The germline gives CDR1 KGHSH, CDR2 LQKENI. DNA of the CDR3: TGTGCCAGCTCACTTCTCGGATTCCAAGAGACCCAGTACTTC. As protein: CASSLLGFQETQYF.

J is TRBJ1-1 and V is TRBV4-1, with 8 bases identical to TRBD1. The CDR3 extends over 15 amino acids. Unmatched junction bases numbered 4, after V lost 4 bases and J lost 0 bases. Germline V gene sequence: CDR1 MGHRA, CDR2 YSYEKL. As DNA, the CDR3 is TGCGCCAGCAGCCCCGGACAGGGCCTGAACACTGAAGCTTTCTTT. This codes for CASSPGQGLNTEAFF.